Each of the 8 T cell receptor beta chains below was sequenced from the same sample in a study of T and B cells in COVID-19 patients. BIOMED2 TRB-A/B primer pools were used in multiplex TRB PCR. TCRdb re-called the multiplex PCR reads with MiXCR, one entry per CDR3 protein. The table lists 14,000 to 15,000 distinct CDR3 sequences, about 29% of them singletons. Blood genomic DNA input for TRB amplification was 250-500 ng. The specimen was blood. The receptors were gathered from a human donor who had recovered from COVID-19.

This clonotype is categorized as medium-sized. The chain joins TRBV27 to TRBJ2-7; possibly TRBD2 for D (6 bases). V lost 5 bases and J 0 bases, leaving 11 bases between the germline ends. CDR1 is MNHEY and CDR2 is SMNVEV in the germline V gene (reference sequence). CDR3 length: 14 amino acids. The CDR3 loop is CASSPRDFSYEQYF. The CDR3 DNA sequence: TGTGCCAGCAGTCCCCGGGACTTCTCCTACGAGCAGTACTTC.

This clonotype was recorded a few times. V and J are TRBV6-1 and TRBJ2-1; the D gene is possibly TRBD1 (8 bases). V gave up 3 bases and J gave up 7 bases, with 19 bases separating them. This CDR3 has 16 amino acids. Germline V gene lookup returns CDR1 MNHNS and CDR2 SASEGT. Here the CDR3 reads CASSDIQGGGLNEQFF. As DNA, the CDR3 is TGTGCCAGCAGTGACATACAGGGGGGGGGTTTGAATGAGCAGTTCTTC.

This clonotype came up once. This chain uses TRBV28 with TRBJ2-2; D uncertain. The CDR3 runs to 15 residues. Deletions cut 1 base from V and 0 bases from J, with 6 bases between. Germline CDR1 and CDR2: MDHEN and SYDVKM. CDR3 sequence: CASSLSVANTGELFF. The CDR3 coding sequence is TGTGCCAGCAGTTTATCGGTCGCGAACACCGGGGAGCTGTTTTTT.

The chain uses TRBV18 and TRBJ1-5; D unclear. This CDR3 has 16 amino acids. The V end was cut by 3 bases, the J end by 0 bases, with 12 bases between. Per the germline V gene, CDR1 is KGHSH and CDR2 is LQKENI. CDR3: CASSPGPKYSNQPQHF. The CDR3 DNA sequence: TGTGCCAGCTCACCTGGGCCAAAATATAGCAATCAGCCCCAGCATTTT.

CDR3 residues: CASRSPEQGNSPLHF. CDR3 DNA: TGTGCCAGCAGGTCTCCGGAACAGGGGAATTCACCCCTCCACTTT. The chain employs TRBV6-5 and TRBJ1-6; TRBD1 agrees at 7 bases. Germline CDR1 MNHEY, CDR2 SVGAGI. Trimming at V came to 6 bases and at J to 7 bases, leaving 9 bases not matched to a gene. CDR3 size: 15 residues.

The chain recombines TRBV12-3 or TRBV12-4 with TRBJ2-7; 9 bases fit TRBD1. The CDR3 loop spans 14 amino acids. V shed 5 bases and J 0 bases; nucleotides not matched to a gene: 2. The chain's CDR3 is CASSDRGTSYEQYF. The CDR3 region has the DNA TGTGCCAGCAGTGACAGGGGGACCTCCTACGAGCAGTACTTC.

This clonotype turned up a few times. The chain joins TRBV18 to TRBJ1-2; D is ambiguous. CDR1 is KGHSH, CDR2 LQKENI, per germline. The germline V and J ends were trimmed by 7 bases and 8 bases, with 14 bases remaining between them. CDR3 length: 12 residues. The CDR3 reads CASLGYLGGYTF. In DNA, the CDR3 is TGTGCCAGCTTGGGATACCTAGGGGGCTACACCTTC.

This chain joins TRBV11-3 and TRBJ1-1; D gene unclear. Germline-derived CDR1 and CDR2 are SGHNT and YENEEA. The CDR3 sequence is 12 residues long. The V end was cut by 1 base, the J end by 11 bases, with 11 bases between. This CDR3 is CASSLGSQLAFF. The CDR3 DNA follows: TGTGCCAGCAGCTTAGGATCGCAATTGGCTTTCTTT. The full variable domain, with the rest looked up from reference TRBV11-3 and TRBJ1-1, is EAGVVQSPRYKIIEKKQPVAFWCNPISGHNTLYWYLQNLGQGPELLIRYENEEAVDDSQLPKDRFSAERLKGVDSTLKIQPAELGDSAVYLCASSLGSQLAFFGQGTRLTVV.